This entry lists 8 T cell receptor beta chains sequenced from one sample in a study of blood T cell repertoires in COVID-19. TCRdb's table, derived via immunoSEQ multiplex PCR, lists solely in-frame clones and lacks some. The table includes hundreds of thousands of clones, 86% detected once. The source material was peripheral blood. The origin of the receptors is a woman in her twenties or thirties with active or convalescent COVID-19.

The chain carries TRBV9 and TRBJ2-3; the match to TRBD2 covers 7 bases. Germline V lookup: CDR1 SGDLS, CDR2 YYNGEE. V lost 5 bases and J lost 3; bases outside the gene matches: 6. This CDR3 comprises 14 residues. CDR3 in amino acids: CASRAGLGTDTQYF. CDR3 bases: TGTGCCAGCAGAGCCGGACTAGGTACAGATACGCAGTATTTT.

This sequence joins TRBV5-1 and TRBJ1-6, with D maybe TRBD1 (6 bases). Trimming shortened V by 0 bases and J by 8 bases, and 15 bases separated the two germline ends. The germline V gene encodes CDR1 SGHRS and CDR2 YFSETQ. This CDR3 has 16 residues. The CDR3: CASSLGQPGAYSPLHF. CDR3 in DNA: TGCGCCAGCAGCTTGGGACAGCCAGGGGCATATTCACCCCTCCACTTT. The full variable domain, its missing parts supplied by reference TRBV5-1 and TRBJ1-6, is KAGVTQTPRYLIKTRGQQVTLSCSPISGHRSVSWYQQTPGQGLQFLFEYFSETQRNKGNFPGRFSGRQFSNSRSEMNVSTLELGDSALYLCASSLGQPGAYSPLHFGNGTRLTVT.

This clone was seen more than once but under ten times. The genes are TRBV6-5 and TRBJ2-2; weak D call: TRBD1 (6 bases). V lost 6 bases and J lost 1, with 9 bases in between. This CDR3 has 14 residues. Per germline, CDR1 MNHEY and CDR2 SVGAGI. The chain's CDR3 is CASRRQVNTGELFF. The CDR3 DNA reads TGTGCCAGCAGAAGACAGGTGAACACCGGGGAGCTGTTTTTT.

The V call is TRBV30, the J call TRBJ1-4, with a weak D call TRBD1 (5 bases). Germline CDR1 is GTSNPN and CDR2 is SVGIG (reference sequence). CDR3 length equals 14 residues. V dropped 1 base and J dropped 8 bases, with 14 bases sitting between them. CDR3 sequence reads: CAWSEGRVSEKLFF. CDR3 nucleotide sequence: TGTGCCTGGAGTGAGGGGCGAGTCTCCGAAAAACTGTTTTTT. Based on the CDR3 plus reference TRBV30 and TRBJ1-4, the full variable domain is SQTIHQWPATLVQPVGSPLSLECTVEGTSNPNLYWYRQAAGRGLQLLFYSVGIGQISSEVPQNLSASRPQDRQFILSSKKLLLSDSGFYLCAWSEGRVSEKLFFGSGTQLSVL.

V is TRBV6-5 and J is TRBJ1-1, with D perhaps TRBD1 (6 bases). The length of the CDR3 is 11 residues. Germline loops: CDR1 MNHEY, CDR2 SVGAGI. The CDR3 sequence is CASWQGIEAFF. DNA of the CDR3: TGTGCGTCTTGGCAGGGGATAGAAGCTTTCTTT.

The chain is built from TRBV7-9 and TRBJ1-3; TRBD1 matches 9 bases. The CDR3 is made up of 17 amino acids. Germline V gene lookup returns CDR1 SEHNR and CDR2 FQNEAQ (reference sequence). V was clipped by 5 bases and J by 5 bases; unmatched bases: 13. The CDR3 DNA reads as TGTGCCAGCAGCCTAACAAGGGGACAGGGTCTGAGAAACACCATATATTTT. This sequence encodes CASSLTRGQGLRNTIYF.

The CDR3 loop is CASSQGLAGGEPYEQYF. In nucleotides, the CDR3 is TGCGCCAGCAGCCAGGGACTAGCGGGAGGAGAGCCCTACGAGCAGTACTTC. The rearrangement uses TRBV5-1 and TRBJ2-7, with TRBD2 matching 15 bases. CDR1 SGHRS and CDR2 YFSETQ come from the germline V gene. Trimming at V came to 4 bases and at J to 2 bases, leaving 7 bases not matched to a gene. The CDR3 contains 17 residues.

V and J are TRBV7-8 and TRBJ2-4; 7 bases are shared with TRBD1. CDR3 length: 16 amino acids. Looked up from germline, CDR1 is SGHVS and CDR2 is FQNEAQ. The V gene end was trimmed by 5 bases and the J gene end by 1 base; junction bases not matched to a gene: 8. CDR3 nucleotide sequence: TGTGCCAGCAGCCGAGACAGGGTCCTCGCCAAAAACATTCAGTACTTC. This translates into CASSRDRVLAKNIQYF.